This TCR beta chain appears in the sequencing data of a study of blood T cell repertoires in COVID-19. In the authors' workflow: Counts of nucleated cells, estimated from reference gene primer amplification, were obtained. The repertoire was sequenced with immunoSEQ multiplex PCR; TCRdb's copy has only in-frame clones and lacks some. For V, J and clone size, that table is used; D and trimming come from the DNA. The sample consists of 84,000 or so clones, approximately 84% of them appearing once. Seattle cases were enrolled at active infection and followed longitudinally. The origin of this receptor is a man aged 70-80 years with COVID-19, enrolled during active disease. What was sequenced was peripheral blood.

CDR3 residues: CASSYSATGGRQPQHF. CDR3 DNA: TGTGCCAGCAGTTACTCCGCGACAGGGGGCAGGCAGCCCCAGCATTTT. The chain has TRBV6-5 and TRBJ1-5, with 10 bases lining up with TRBD1. There are 16 residues in the CDR3. After removal of 0 bases from V and 7 bases from J, the junction contained 6 bases not matched to a gene. CDR1 and CDR2 (germline): MNHEY, SVGAGI.